Each of the 21 T cell receptor beta chains below was sequenced from the same sample in a study of blood T cell repertoires in COVID-19. This table comes from immunoSEQ multiplex PCR, and its TCRdb copy is limited to in-frame clones, with some not included. In the table there are about 130,000 clones, roughly 80% of which are singletons. Material for sequencing was peripheral blood. These receptors all stem from a woman aged 60-70 years with acute or convalescent COVID-19.

V usage is TRBV18 and J usage is TRBJ1-3, with D possibly matching TRBD1 (6 bases). Germline lookup yields CDR1 KGHSH and CDR2 LQKENI. V was pared by 0 bases and J by 0 bases, with 12 bases between. This CDR3 is 17 amino acids long. The CDR3 loop reads CASSPPGDTISGNTIYF. The CDR3 DNA sequence: TGTGCCAGCTCACCACCGGGGGACACCATCTCTGGAAACACCATATATTTT.

The rearrangement links TRBV5-6 to TRBJ1-2, with D possibly TRBD1 on 6 matching bases. The germline V and J ends were trimmed by 4 bases and 6 bases, with 16 bases remaining between them. The CDR3 runs 14 residues. Germline V lookup: CDR1 SGHDT, CDR2 YYEEEE. The CDR3 DNA is TGTGCCAGCAGCCATTGGGCGGGGGCGAATGGCTACACCTTC. Its translation: CASSHWAGANGYTF.

The V call is TRBV12-3 or TRBV12-4, the J call TRBJ1-5; D is unresolved. This CDR3 is 12 amino acids long. V shed 2 bases and J shed 6 bases, with 5 bases lying between them. The CDR3 reads CASSLPGQPQHF. The DNA for the CDR3 is TGTGCCAGCAGTTTACCGGGTCAGCCCCAGCATTTT.

As DNA, the CDR3 is TGTGCCAGTAGTATTCAGGGTGGGTATGGCTACACCTTC. Its translation is CASSIQGGYGYTF. J is TRBJ1-2 and V is TRBV19, with D possibly matching TRBD1 (5 bases). V was pared by 3 bases and J by 5 bases, with 10 bases between. The CDR3 totals 13 residues. The germline CDR1 and CDR2 sequences are LNHDA and SQIVND (reference sequence).

The chain couples TRBV3-1 (or the pseudogene TRBV3-2) to TRBJ1-2; a weak D match, TRBD1 (6 bases). In germline, CDR1 is LGHDT, CDR2 YNNKEL (reference sequence). The ends were cut back, 2 bases at V and 4 bases at J, with 17 bases in the middle. This CDR3 is built from 16 residues. CDR3 residues: CASSQLSRTDLYGYTF. The CDR3 region has the DNA TGTGCCAGCAGCCAACTTTCCAGGACAGATCTCTATGGCTACACCTTC.

This rearrangement joins TRBV4-1 to TRBJ2-1, with TRBD2 matching 8 bases. The CDR3 extends over 16 amino acids. Germline V CDR1 and CDR2: MGHRA, YSYEKL. V was clipped by 0 bases and J by 4 bases; unmatched bases: 5. This CDR3 is CASSQEGTSEYNEQFF. The DNA of the CDR3 is TGCGCCAGCAGCCAAGAGGGGACTAGTGAGTACAATGAGCAGTTCTTC.

The chain recombines TRBV5-5 with TRBJ1-6; D ambiguous. With 1 base removed from V and 8 bases from J, the gap between germline ends came to 7 bases. This CDR3 comprises 13 residues. Germline V gene data show CDR1 as SGHKS and CDR2 as YYEKEE (reference sequence). CDR3 amino acids: CASSLSPDSPLHF. CDR3 coding DNA: TGTGCCAGCAGCTTGAGTCCGGATTCACCCCTCCACTTT.

J is TRBJ1-2 and V is TRBV27, with 9 positions matching TRBD1. The CDR3 spans 13 residues. Germline CDR1 reads MNHEY; CDR2 reads SMNVEV (reference sequence). With 3 bases clipped from V and 8 bases from J, the junction kept 4 bases outside the gene matches. The CDR3 nucleotides are TGTGCCAGCAGTTTTAGGGACAGGGAAGGCTACACCTTC. This sequence encodes CASSFRDREGYTF.

The genes are TRBV3-1 (or the pseudogene TRBV3-2) and TRBJ1-3; D not resolved. The CDR3 spans 17 residues. V shed 0 bases and J shed 3 bases, with 15 bases lying between them. Germline-derived CDR1 and CDR2 are LGHDT and YNNKEL (reference sequence). CDR3 bases: TGTGCCAGCAGCCAAGATTCCCCGGGAGCGGTTGGAAACACCATATATTTT. Amino acids: CASSQDSPGAVGNTIYF.

The chain carries TRBV10-3 and TRBJ1-4; D remains ambiguous. This CDR3 contains 13 residues. Germline V gives CDR1 ENHRY, CDR2 SYGVKD. The germline V and J ends were trimmed by 10 bases and 0 bases, with 9 bases remaining between them. CDR3: CATAGATNEKLFF. Here the CDR3 DNA reads TGTGCCACCGCCGGGGCAACTAATGAAAAACTGTTTTTT.

This clone came up a few times. The V and J genes are TRBV2 and TRBJ1-1; D is ambiguous. V lost 7 bases and J lost 1, with 10 bases in between. Germline assignment: CDR1 SNHLY and CDR2 FYNNEI. The CDR3 is 13 amino acids. CDR3 in amino acids: CASTGLGNTEAFF. CDR3 bases: TGTGCCAGCACCGGACTGGGGAACACTGAAGCTTTCTTT.

Concerning this clone: This sample also contains other DNA sequences that code for the same CDR3. V and J are TRBV6-5 and TRBJ1-2; TRBD1 might be the D (5 bases). The CDR3 runs 16 residues. Trimming removed 0 bases from V and 5 bases from J, with 16 bases in between. Germline CDR1 and CDR2: MNHEY and SVGAGI. DNA for the CDR3: TGTGCCAGCAGTTACTCCCGGACGGGGGGGGGTTATGGCTACACCTTC. Encoded protein: CASSYSRTGGGYGYTF.

This chain uses TRBV4-2 with TRBJ1-1; D gene uncertain. Germline V lookup: CDR1 LGHNA, CDR2 YNFKEQ. The ends were cut back, 3 bases at V and 0 bases at J, with 11 bases in the middle. The CDR3 contains 15 residues. The CDR3 region has the DNA TGTGCCAGCAGCCACGGTACAGCTTTGAACACTGAAGCTTTCTTT. Protein: CASSHGTALNTEAFF.

The genes are TRBV7-9 and TRBJ1-6; no reliable D call. The germline V and J ends were trimmed by 2 bases and 8 bases, with 4 bases remaining between them. The CDR3 contains 12 residues. CDR1 SEHNR and CDR2 FQNEAQ come from the germline V gene (reference sequence). CDR3 nucleotide sequence: TGTGCCAGCAGCTTAACAGATTCACCCCTCCACTTT. Protein: CASSLTDSPLHF.

The J gene is TRBJ2-5, the V gene TRBV15, with D possibly TRBD2 on 6 matching bases. Deletions cut 5 bases from V and 2 bases from J, with 18 bases between. Germline assignment: CDR1 LNHNV and CDR2 YYDKDF (reference sequence). This CDR3 comprises 16 residues. The CDR3 reads CATSRGRYRQQETQYF. The CDR3 nucleotides are TGTGCCACCAGCCGAGGGAGGTACAGACAACAAGAGACCCAGTACTTC.

This chain uses TRBV6-5 with TRBJ1-3; D is unclear. Germline CDR1 is MNHEY and CDR2 is SVGAGI. The CDR3 is made up of 13 amino acids. The V gene lost 6 bases and the J gene lost 2 bases, with 8 bases spanning the gap. CDR3 loop: CASSPAAGNTIYF. Written as DNA, the CDR3 is TGTGCCAGCAGCCCGGCGGCTGGAAACACCATATATTTT.

The V call is TRBV30, the J call TRBJ1-5, with no clear D. V was clipped by 3 bases and J by 0 bases, with 6 bases between them. Germline loops: CDR1 GTSNPN, CDR2 SVGIG (reference sequence). The CDR3 length is 13 residues. CDR3 loop: CAWSGYSNQPQHF. CDR3 in DNA: TGTGCCTGGAGCGGTTATAGCAATCAGCCCCAGCATTTT.

The chain employs TRBV29-1 and TRBJ1-1; the D gene is possibly TRBD1 (5 bases). Germline assignment: CDR1 SQVTM and CDR2 ANQGSEA. This CDR3 is 11 amino acids long. V dropped 3 bases and J dropped 6 bases, with 8 bases sitting between them. The CDR3 reads CSVDRDPEAFF. For the CDR3, the DNA is TGCAGCGTTGACAGGGATCCTGAAGCTTTCTTT.

The table lists this clone with a count of one. This sequence joins TRBV19 and TRBJ1-1; TRBD1 agrees at 9 bases. Germline V gives CDR1 LNHDA, CDR2 SQIVND (reference sequence). V dropped 6 bases and J dropped 4; count of bases not matched to a gene: 6. The CDR3 runs 14 residues. The DNA of the CDR3 is TGTGCCAGTAGCCCCGGGACAGGGTTCACTGAAGCTTTCTTT. Its protein product is CASSPGTGFTEAFF.

The sample holds one count of this clone. The chain has TRBV4-2 and TRBJ2-3, with 8 bases that match TRBD2. With 10 bases clipped from V and 2 bases from J, the junction kept 8 bases outside the gene matches. This CDR3 is built from 14 residues. From germline, CDR1 is LGHNA and CDR2 YNFKEQ. CDR3 protein: CATSGGILTDTQYF. CDR3 bases: TGTGCCACCTCGGGAGGGATTCTCACAGATACGCAGTATTTT.

The chain employs TRBV2 and TRBJ1-1; D remains unclear. V lost 8 bases to trimming and J lost 7 bases, with 17 bases between them. This CDR3 has 13 residues. The germline V gene encodes CDR1 SNHLY and CDR2 FYNNEI. Here the CDR3 reads CASLSTPLVEAFF. The CDR3 DNA is TGTGCCAGCCTCTCGACTCCCTTGGTTGAAGCTTTCTTT.